This T cell receptor beta chain comes out of a study of T cells in Graves' hyperthyroidism and ophthalmopathy. This clonotype was observed at least ten times. RNA transcripts were the template for amplifying TCR beta CDR3 regions. An initial round of RT-PCR targeting the TCR CDR3 relied on the HTBI primer set. TCRdb recomputed calls from the multiplex PCR reads with MiXCR, one row per CDR3 protein. This sample carries approximately 100,000 distinct CDR3 sequences, 40% of them seen once, and the ten largest clones take approximately 10%. The CDR3 spans 14 residues. CDR1 and CDR2 from the germline V gene are SNHLY and FYNNEI. Trimming cost V 1 base and J 0 bases, with 7 bases left between them.

The V gene is TRBV2, the J gene TRBJ2-7; D is possibly TRBD1 (6 bases). The sample taken for sequencing was peripheral blood or thyroid tissue (not recorded which). This TCR came from a woman in her twenties or thirties with Graves' hyperthyroidism. The CDR3: CASSEDRASYEQYF. In DNA form, the CDR3 reads TGTGCCAGCAGTGAAGACAGGGCCTCCTACGAGCAGTACTTC.